A single T cell receptor beta chain is shown here with its context. V was trimmed by 6 bases and J by 16 bases, leaving 22 bases between them. Germline lookup yields CDR1 LGHDT and CDR2 YNNKEL (reference sequence). This CDR3 is built from 13 residues. Assay used: immunoSEQ multiplex PCR; TCRdb lists only in-frame clones, some missing. The data show some 130,000 clones, about 86% seen once. This sample was taken from a study of blood T cell repertoires in COVID-19. Specimen: peripheral blood. V is TRBV3-1 (or the pseudogene TRBV3-2) and J is TRBJ2-1, with D possibly TRBD2 on 6 matching bases. The receptor was derived from a woman between 55 and 75 years old with active or convalescent COVID-19. The CDR3 DNA sequence: TGTGCCAGCAGGCCAAAAGAGGGACTGTTAATATTCTTC. Protein sequence: CASRPKEGLLIFF.